Below, 21 T cell receptor beta chains from the same sample are listed, as sequenced in a study of CD8+ T cells in alopecia areata. Extraction and reverse transcription of RNA yielded cDNA as the sequencing template. Measured with immunoSEQ multiplex PCR; TCRdb has only the in-frame clones, and not every one. The repertoire holds 130,000 or so clones, with roughly 50% as singletons. Material for sequencing was NKG2D-low CD8+ T cells sorted from blood. These receptors were collected from a human donor with alopecia areata.

This clone came up a few times. Other DNA sequences from this sample encode an identical CDR3 as well. The V call is TRBV29-1, the J call TRBJ2-1; 10 bases fit TRBD2. This CDR3 has 14 residues. V shed 7 bases, J shed 8 bases, and the junction held 11 bases outside the gene matches. CDR1 and CDR2 from the germline V gene are SQVTM and ANQGSEA. CDR3 protein: CSARLAGGGYEQFF. The CDR3 DNA reads TGCAGCGCCCGACTAGCGGGTGGTGGCTATGAGCAGTTCTTC.

The rearrangement uses TRBV7-2 and TRBJ2-3; D is possibly TRBD1 (7 bases). V was clipped by 1 base and J by 4 bases, with 12 bases between them. From germline, CDR1 is SGHTA and CDR2 FQGNSA. The CDR3 totals 15 residues. CDR3 amino acids: CASSLGRGLADTQYF. DNA for the CDR3: TGTGCCAGCAGCTTAGGGAGGGGGCTGGCAGATACGCAGTATTTT. Full variable domain (missing parts from reference TRBV7-2 and TRBJ2-3): GAGVSQSPSNKVTEKGKDVELRCDPISGHTALYWYRQSLGQGLEFLIYFQGNSAPDKSGLPSDRFSAERTGGSVSTLTIQRTQQEDSAVYLCASSLGRGLADTQYFGPGTRLTVL.

The chain is built from TRBV27 and TRBJ2-7, with unresolved D. The CDR3 consists of 12 residues. CDR1 MNHEY and CDR2 SMNVEV come from the germline V gene (reference sequence). Deletions cut 5 bases from V and 7 bases from J, with 12 bases between. CDR3 residues: CASSRSDGEQYF. DNA for the CDR3: TGTGCCAGCAGTCGATCCGACGGTGAGCAGTACTTC.

This chain uses TRBV29-1 with TRBJ1-6; maybe TRBD1 (6 bases). Per germline, CDR1 SQVTM and CDR2 ANQGSEA. The CDR3 extends over 14 amino acids. The CDR3 sequence is CRGGQDLWNSPLHF. The CDR3 bases are TGCAGGGGGGGGCAGGACCTCTGGAATTCACCCCTCCACTTT.

The V gene is TRBV9, the J gene TRBJ2-5; a weak D match, TRBD2 (6 bases). The V end lost 2 bases, the J end lost 5 bases, and 16 bases lay between the germline ends. The germline V gene has CDR1 SGDLS and CDR2 YYNGEE. This CDR3 has 15 amino acids. The CDR3 DNA reads as TGTGCCAGCAGCGTCGCAGGCGGAAGCGGGGAGACCCAGTACTTC. Its protein product is CASSVAGGSGETQYF.

A few counts support this clone. The chain recombines TRBV29-1 with TRBJ2-1, with 10 bases fitting TRBD2. This CDR3 has 16 residues. Germline values: CDR1 SQVTM, CDR2 ANQGSEA. J gave up 5 bases and V 0 bases, and 7 bases lay outside the gene matches. The CDR3 bases are TGCAGCGTTGAAGACGGTCCAGCGGGAGGGAACAATGAGCAGTTCTTC. The encoded protein is CSVEDGPAGGNNEQFF.

The chain employs TRBV4-1 and TRBJ1-2; tentative D call: TRBD1 (5 bases). V was pared by 3 bases and J by 0 bases, with 11 bases between. The CDR3 consists of 15 residues. CDR1 and CDR2 (germline): MGHRA, YSYEKL. CDR3 bases: TGCGCCAGCAGCCACCGACAGAACCCTAACTATGGCTACACCTTC. It translates to CASSHRQNPNYGYTF.

This clone was detected only a few times. The CDR3 DNA follows: TGCAGCGTTATATCCGGACAGGGAATAACAGATACGCAGTATTTT. It specifies CSVISGQGITDTQYF. The rearrangement joins TRBV29-1 to TRBJ2-3, with 8 nucleotides matching TRBD1. CDR3 length: 15 residues. The junction had 10 bases not matched to a gene; V was cut back by 5 bases and J by 3 bases. Germline loops: CDR1 SQVTM, CDR2 ANQGSEA.

This clone turned up a few times. V gene TRBV28 combines with J gene TRBJ1-1, with D possibly matching TRBD1 (5 bases). Trimming shortened V by 3 bases and J by 4 bases, and 15 bases separated the two germline ends. The CDR3 extends over 15 amino acids. Germline lookup yields CDR1 MDHEN and CDR2 SYDVKM. CDR3 sequence (DNA): TGTGCCAGCAGTTTGTCGCCAGGGTGGAGCACTGAAGCTTTCTTT. Translated: CASSLSPGWSTEAFF.

The chain's CDR3 is CAWSGLGGSDTQYF. The CDR3 DNA follows: TGTGCCTGGAGTGGCCTAGGTGGCTCAGATACGCAGTATTTT. The chain is built from TRBV30 and TRBJ2-3; no definite D call. Per germline, CDR1 GTSNPN and CDR2 SVGIG (reference sequence). Trimming removed 1 base at V and 4 bases at J, with 12 bases between. This CDR3 is 14 amino acids long.

The gene calls are TRBV7-2 and TRBJ2-1, with D hard to call. CDR1 SGHTA and CDR2 FQGNSA come from the germline V gene. The CDR3 has 15 residues. The V end lost 2 bases, the J end lost 7 bases, and 15 bases lay between the germline ends. CDR3 DNA sequence: TGTGCCAGCAGCTTACTGGACGGTGGGTGGAATGAGCAGTTCTTC. Translated: CASSLLDGGWNEQFF.

This chain uses TRBV29-1 with TRBJ2-7, with TRBD2 identical over 12 bases. Germline lookup yields CDR1 SQVTM and CDR2 ANQGSEA. The CDR3 consists of 16 residues. With V trimmed by 6 bases and J by 3 bases, 12 bases remained unmatched. CDR3 bases: TGCAGCGTCTTGGGGACTAGCGGGTCACAGTACTACGAGCAGTACTTC. Protein: CSVLGTSGSQYYEQYF.

The chain employs TRBV29-1 and TRBJ2-1; tentatively, D is TRBD1 or TRBD2 (5 bases each). V gave up 4 bases and J gave up 10 bases, with 14 bases separating them. This CDR3 comprises 12 residues. Germline values: CDR1 SQVTM, CDR2 ANQGSEA. In nucleotides, the CDR3 is TGCAGCGTTGTGTCGGGAAGGGGCGAGCAGTTCTTC. Translating gives CSVVSGRGEQFF.

This chain uses TRBV5-1 with TRBJ2-7; no reliable D call. This CDR3 comprises 13 residues. Germline V lookup: CDR1 SGHRS, CDR2 YFSETQ. V lost 4 bases and J lost 4, with 12 bases in between. In nucleotides, the CDR3 is TGCGCCAGCAGCGAAATGATGAGATACGAGCAGTACTTC. Its protein product is CASSEMMRYEQYF. Using reference TRBV5-1 and TRBJ2-7 for the parts outside the CDR3, the full variable domain is KAGVTQTPRYLIKTRGQQVTLSCSPISGHRSVSWYQQTPGQGLQFLFEYFSETQRNKGNFPGRFSGRQFSNSRSEMNVSTLELGDSALYLCASSEMMRYEQYFGPGTRLTVT.

The genes are TRBV6-5 and TRBJ2-7, with 11 nucleotides matching TRBD1. Germline loops: CDR1 MNHEY, CDR2 SVGAGI. V lost 5 bases, J lost 2 bases, and 2 bases stayed unmatched. CDR3 length equals 14 residues. Written as DNA, the CDR3 is TGTGCCAGCAGTCCGGGACAGGGGGCCTACGAGCAGTACTTC. It encodes CASSPGQGAYEQYF.

The V and J genes are TRBV29-1 and TRBJ2-5; D call uncertain. CDR1 and CDR2 (germline): SQVTM, ANQGSEA. This CDR3 is built from 15 residues. Trimming shortened V by 3 bases and J by 4 bases, and 18 bases separated the two germline ends. CDR3 sequence reads: CSVDEIGSFTETQYF. DNA for the CDR3: TGCAGCGTTGATGAGATAGGGTCTTTTACAGAGACCCAGTACTTC.

The chain uses TRBV28 and TRBJ2-7, with TRBD2 matching over 9 bases. CDR1 is MDHEN and CDR2 is SYDVKM in the germline V gene. Trimming took 2 bases from V and 2 from J; bases not matched to a gene: 7. The CDR3 runs 16 residues. The CDR3 sequence is CASSLGSGGSAYEQYF. CDR3 DNA: TGTGCCAGCAGTTTAGGGAGCGGGGGGAGTGCCTACGAGCAGTACTTC.

V usage is TRBV29-1 and J usage is TRBJ2-2; tentatively, D is TRBD1 (6 bases). V lost 6 bases, J lost 2 bases, and 10 bases lay in between. The CDR3 loop spans 13 amino acids. CDR1 is SQVTM, CDR2 ANQGSEA, per germline. CDR3 sequence reads: CSVDSYNTGELFF. CDR3 sequence (DNA): TGCAGCGTGGACAGTTACAACACCGGGGAGCTGTTTTTT.

The rearrangement joins TRBV27 to TRBJ2-7; D gene uncertain. In germline, CDR1 is MNHEY, CDR2 SMNVEV (reference sequence). The V gene lost 4 bases and the J gene lost 3 bases, with 10 bases spanning the gap. This CDR3 contains 13 residues. This chain's CDR3 is CASSSPIHYEQYF. CDR3 nucleotide sequence: TGTGCCAGCAGTTCACCGATCCACTACGAGCAGTACTTC.

The chain has TRBV2 and TRBJ2-1; tentatively, D is TRBD1 (6 bases). This CDR3 contains 15 residues. V lost 8 bases and J 0 bases, leaving 14 bases between the germline ends. Germline values: CDR1 SNHLY, CDR2 FYNNEI. The CDR3 nucleotides are TGTGCCAGCGGATGGGGGCGTCTCTCCTACAATGAGCAGTTCTTC. It translates to CASGWGRLSYNEQFF.

This rearrangement joins TRBV9 to TRBJ1-5, with TRBD1 matching over 12 bases. Germline trimming cut 3 bases from V and 6 bases from J; bases unmatched to any gene: 4. CDR1 is SGDLS and CDR2 is YYNGEE in the germline V gene. CDR3 length: 15 amino acids. Here the CDR3 reads CASSEGTGGVQPQHF. CDR3 DNA: TGTGCCAGCAGCGAGGGGACAGGGGGCGTTCAGCCCCAGCATTTT.